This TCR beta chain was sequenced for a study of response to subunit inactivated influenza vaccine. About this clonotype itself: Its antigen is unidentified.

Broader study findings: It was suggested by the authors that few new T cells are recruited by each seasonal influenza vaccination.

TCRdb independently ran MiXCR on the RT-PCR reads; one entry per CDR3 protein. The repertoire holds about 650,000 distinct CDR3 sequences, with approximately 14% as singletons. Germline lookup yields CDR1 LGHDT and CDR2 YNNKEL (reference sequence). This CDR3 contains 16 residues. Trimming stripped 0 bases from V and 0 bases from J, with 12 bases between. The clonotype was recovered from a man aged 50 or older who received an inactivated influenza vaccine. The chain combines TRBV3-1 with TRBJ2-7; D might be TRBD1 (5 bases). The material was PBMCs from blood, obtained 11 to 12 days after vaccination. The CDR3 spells CASSQDGAFSSYEQYF. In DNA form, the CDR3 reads TGTGCCAGCAGCCAAGATGGGGCGTTTAGCTCCTACGAGCAGTACTTC.